One sample yielded the 32 T cell receptor beta chains listed below, sequenced in a study. TCRdb redid the calling of the RT-PCR reads with MiXCR, one entry per CDR3 protein. The sample has more than 600,000 distinct CDR3 sequences, 11% to 15% seen once. Sequencing input: memory CD4+ T cells from blood. Receptors were obtained from a female donor in good health, serving as a healthy control.

This clonotype was seen ten or more times. The rearrangement uses TRBV6-5 and TRBJ2-7; no clear D. V was pared by 11 bases and J by 4 bases, with 18 bases between. Germline CDR1 MNHEY, CDR2 SVGAGI. The CDR3 is 13 amino acids. The CDR3 sequence is CAAQAGPQYEQYF. The CDR3 region has the DNA TGTGCCGCCCAGGCCGGGCCACAGTACGAGCAGTACTTC.

Ten or more counts support this clonotype. The chain recombines TRBV10-3 with TRBJ2-5; D possibly corresponds to TRBD1 (6 bases). V shed 6 bases and J shed 5 bases, with 13 bases lying between them. The germline gives CDR1 ENHRY, CDR2 SYGVKD. This CDR3 is built from 13 residues. DNA for the CDR3: TGTGCCATCAGCCAGGGGTTCGATGAGACCCAGTACTTC. Its protein product is CAISQGFDETQYF.

The chain couples TRBV6-1 to TRBJ2-1; 8 bases match TRBD2. Per germline, CDR1 MNHNS and CDR2 SASEGT. CDR3 length: 17 amino acids. The ends lost 2 bases at V and 6 bases at J; junction bases unmatched: 12. DNA for the CDR3: TGTGCCAGCAGTGAACCCGGACGGGGGGGTGAAGGCAATGAGCAGTTCTTC. Its protein is CASSEPGRGGEGNEQFF.

This clonotype was found a few times. This rearrangement joins TRBV14 to TRBJ2-1, with TRBD2 identical over 7 bases. With 1 base clipped from V and 9 bases from J, the junction kept 3 bases outside the gene matches. CDR1 and CDR2 from the germline V gene are SGHDN and FVKESK. This CDR3 has 13 amino acids. CDR3 nucleotide sequence: TGTGCCAGCAGCCAAGCGGGAGGTCTTGAGCAGTTCTTC. Translated: CASSQAGGLEQFF.

This clonotype was detected many times. The chain joins TRBV4-3 to TRBJ1-3; TRBD1 aligns across 7 bases. CDR3 length: 16 residues. CDR1 is LGHNA and CDR2 is YSLEER in the germline V gene. With 2 bases clipped from V and 2 bases from J, the junction kept 6 bases outside the gene matches. DNA of the CDR3: TGCGCCAGCAGCCAACTCGCTACAGGGGCTGGAAACACCATATATTTT. Its protein product is CASSQLATGAGNTIYF.

Points on this clonotype: One end of the junction varies from germline; a read error may be responsible. The CDR3 coding sequence is TGTGCCAGCAGCGTAGCCGGTCGGACCGCGGATTTT. It encodes CASSVAGRTADF. V usage is TRBV9 and J usage is TRBJ2-3; D is unclear. Germline CDR1 and CDR2: SGDLS and YYNGEE. The CDR3 has 12 residues.

The chain has TRBV28 and TRBJ1-2; D ambiguous. The V and J ends lost 3 bases and 7 bases respectively, with 21 bases between them. The CDR3 covers 16 residues. CDR1 and CDR2 (germline): MDHEN, SYDVKM. The CDR3 sequence: CASSFHSRGNKGGYTF. The CDR3 DNA follows: TGTGCCAGCAGTTTCCATTCTCGCGGGAATAAGGGTGGCTACACCTTC.

This clonotype was counted only a few times. This chain uses TRBV6-6 with TRBJ2-4; 8 bases are a match to TRBD2. With 6 bases clipped from V and 6 bases from J, the junction kept 4 bases outside the gene matches. Germline-derived CDR1 and CDR2 are MNHNY and SVGAGI (reference sequence). The CDR3 is made up of 13 amino acids. CDR3 DNA: TGTGCCAGCAGCCCGACTAGCGTAAACATTCAGTACTTC. Translating gives CASSPTSVNIQYF.

This clonotype has ten or more counts. The rearrangement links TRBV4-2 to TRBJ2-2; 9 bases line up with TRBD2. The ends lost 1 base at V and 5 bases at J; junction bases unmatched: 2. CDR1 is LGHNA and CDR2 is YNFKEQ in the germline V gene. This CDR3 comprises 15 residues. The CDR3 loop reads CASSQGLAGTGELFF. The CDR3 DNA follows: TGTGCCAGCAGCCAAGGTCTAGCGGGAACCGGGGAGCTGTTTTTT.

The chain employs TRBV6-5 and TRBJ2-1, with D perhaps assigned TRBD1 or TRBD2 (5 bases each). The CDR3 covers 16 residues. Trimming stripped 1 base from V and 7 bases from J, with 17 bases between. Germline values: CDR1 MNHEY, CDR2 SVGAGI. CDR3 region: CASSYLPGPQRNEQFF. The CDR3 DNA reads TGTGCCAGCAGTTACTTACCGGGACCCCAAAGAAATGAGCAGTTCTTC.

The chain links TRBV12-3 or TRBV12-4 to TRBJ1-1; 8 bases are shared with TRBD1. The CDR3 is 15 residues long. V gave up 5 bases and J gave up 0 bases; unmatched junction bases: 5. The CDR3 protein is CASSRTGQVNTEAFF. Written as DNA, the CDR3 is TGTGCCAGCAGTCGGACGGGACAGGTGAACACTGAAGCTTTCTTT.

This clonotype was seen a few times. This chain links TRBV7-2 with TRBJ2-2; 9 bases align to TRBD1. The germline gives CDR1 SGHTA, CDR2 FQGNSA. J lost 2 bases, V lost 5 bases, and 6 bases had no gene match. The CDR3 extends over 16 amino acids. The DNA for the CDR3 is TGTGCCAGCAGCCCTGGACAGGGGATAAACACCGGGGAGCTGTTTTTT. It specifies CASSPGQGINTGELFF.

This chain joins TRBV20-1 and TRBJ1-2, with D unclear. CDR1 and CDR2 (germline): DFQATT, SNEGSKA (reference sequence). The CDR3 runs to 15 residues. The V end lost 6 bases, the J end lost 5 bases, and 22 bases lay between the germline ends. In DNA form, the CDR3 reads TGCAGTGCCGCGATGACCGCTCGGGGTATTTATGGCTACACCTTC. Translated: CSAAMTARGIYGYTF.

This clonotype was observed at least ten times. The chain carries TRBV5-6 and TRBJ2-1, with D perhaps matching TRBD2 (5 bases). Germline loops: CDR1 SGHDT, CDR2 YYEEEE. This CDR3 region has 15 residues. Deletions cut 0 bases from V and 5 bases from J, with 12 bases between. CDR3 loop: CASSLGSSLDNEQFF. The CDR3 DNA reads TGTGCCAGCAGCTTGGGATCTAGCCTCGACAATGAGCAGTTCTTC.

The chain links TRBV12-3 or TRBV12-4 to TRBJ1-2, with D perhaps TRBD1 (6 bases). The CDR3 totals 14 residues. Trimming took off 7 bases at V and 5 bases at J, with 17 bases between the two ends. The CDR3 loop is CASTSRGQPYGYTF. CDR3 DNA sequence: TGTGCCAGCACCTCAAGAGGACAGCCATATGGCTACACCTTC.

The chain joins TRBV7-9 to TRBJ2-7; the D gene is possibly TRBD2 (7 bases). Trimming removed 5 bases from V and 3 bases from J, with 20 bases in between. Germline lookup yields CDR1 SEHNR and CDR2 FQNEAQ (reference sequence). The CDR3 is 16 residues long. The CDR3 loop is CASSPHGGAGDYEQYF. The CDR3 coding sequence is TGTGCCAGCAGCCCCCATGGGGGGGCCGGGGACTACGAGCAGTACTTC.

This clonotype has only a few counts. In nucleotides, the CDR3 is TGTGCCAGCAGCTTAGGCTCACAAGGGACTGAAGCTTTCTTT. Translated, it gives CASSLGSQGTEAFF. The V and J genes are TRBV7-2 and TRBJ1-1; D is undetermined. CDR3 length: 14 residues. The V gene's germline CDR1 is SGHTA and CDR2 FQGNSA. Trimming cost V 1 base and J 5 bases, with 11 bases left between them.

This clonotype was recorded at least ten times. J is TRBJ2-1 and V is TRBV20-1; 11 bases line up with TRBD2. V dropped 6 bases and J dropped 5; count of bases not matched to a gene: 12. The CDR3 consists of 16 residues. Germline V gives CDR1 DFQATT, CDR2 SNEGSKA (reference sequence). The DNA for the CDR3 is TGCAGTGCCCCTAGGCCACTAGCGGGAGAGAACAATGAGCAGTTCTTC. It yields the protein CSAPRPLAGENNEQFF.

This clonotype turned up a few times. V is TRBV28 and J is TRBJ2-7; TRBD2 might be the D (5 bases). V lost 6 bases to trimming and J lost 3 bases, with 18 bases between them. CDR3 length equals 15 residues. Germline V lookup: CDR1 MDHEN, CDR2 SYDVKM. CDR3 coding DNA: TGTGCCAGCAGCCTAAGGCCACCGGAGGACTACGAGCAGTACTTC. Its translation: CASSLRPPEDYEQYF.

A word on this clonotype: With a much larger clone just one base away, this may be a read error. The genes are TRBV20-1 and TRBJ2-7; D possibly corresponds to TRBD2 (5 bases). Germline V gene lookup returns CDR1 DFQATT and CDR2 SNEGSKA (reference sequence). This CDR3 is built from 11 residues. The CDR3 nucleotides are TGCAAAGTTAGCGATGGAGACAAGCAGTACTTC. As protein: CKVSDGDKQYF.

The chain couples TRBV5-1 to TRBJ1-2; 9 nucleotides align to TRBD1. Germline V gene data show CDR1 as SGHRS and CDR2 as YFSETQ. This CDR3 region has 13 residues. The ends lost 4 bases at V and 7 bases at J; junction bases unmatched: 5. CDR3 nucleotide sequence: TGCGCCAGCAGCCCCGGGACAGGGACTGGCTACACCTTC. It encodes CASSPGTGTGYTF.

The V gene is TRBV18, the J gene TRBJ2-5, with 7 bases that match TRBD2. The trim removed 5 bases at V and 1 base at J, leaving 4 bases unmatched. The CDR3 has 14 amino acids. The germline V gene has CDR1 KGHSH and CDR2 LQKENI. CDR3 in amino acids: CASSSSGAQETQYF. CDR3 coding DNA: TGTGCCAGCTCATCTAGCGGAGCCCAAGAGACCCAGTACTTC. Together with reference TRBV18 and TRBJ2-5, the CDR3 gives the full variable domain: NAGVMQNPRHLVRRRGQEARLRCSPMKGHSHVYWYRQLPEEGLKFMVYLQKENIIDESGMPKERFSAEFPKEGPSILRIQQVVRGDSAAYFCASSSSGAQETQYFGPGTRLLVL.

The chain has TRBV3-1 and TRBJ1-5; D unclear. V was clipped by 1 base and J by 4 bases, with 5 bases between them. Looked up from germline, CDR1 is LGHDT and CDR2 is YNNKEL (reference sequence). The CDR3 covers 13 residues. Written as DNA, the CDR3 is TGTGCCAGCAGCCAAGCCCTTAATCAGCCCCAGCATTTT. This codes for CASSQALNQPQHF.

This chain links TRBV2 with TRBJ2-1; D might be TRBD2 (6 bases). CDR3 length equals 15 residues. The germline CDR1 and CDR2 sequences are SNHLY and FYNNEI. Deletions cut 11 bases from V and 1 base from J, with 18 bases between. As DNA, the CDR3 is TGTGCCGGTAGTATGGGGCGGGGATCCTACAATGAGCAGTTCTTC. This encodes CAGSMGRGSYNEQFF.

This clonotype was observed a handful of times. This rearrangement joins TRBV5-1 to TRBJ2-3; D remains unclear. Trimming pared 2 bases from V and 4 bases from J, leaving 5 bases between. The germline V gene has CDR1 SGHRS and CDR2 YFSETQ. This CDR3 region has 12 residues. CDR3: CASSFNADTQYF. CDR3 bases: TGCGCCAGCAGCTTCAACGCAGATACGCAGTATTTT. Full variable domain (missing parts from reference TRBV5-1 and TRBJ2-3): KAGVTQTPRYLIKTRGQQVTLSCSPISGHRSVSWYQQTPGQGLQFLFEYFSETQRNKGNFPGRFSGRQFSNSRSEMNVSTLELGDSALYLCASSFNADTQYFGPGTRLTVL.

This clonotype has only a few counts. The chain combines TRBV9 with TRBJ2-5; D is uncertain. From germline, CDR1 is SGDLS and CDR2 YYNGEE. V was trimmed by 0 bases and J by 7 bases, leaving 16 bases between them. This CDR3 spans 15 amino acids. Written as DNA, the CDR3 is TGTGCCAGCAGCGTAGAATCTAGTCCCTGGGGGACCCAGTACTTC. It is translated as CASSVESSPWGTQYF.

This clonotype showed up many times. The genes are TRBV6-1 and TRBJ2-1; no clear D. Trimming took 0 bases from V and 8 from J, leaving 14 bases between them. The germline V gene encodes CDR1 MNHNS and CDR2 SASEGT. The CDR3 has 15 residues. Here the CDR3 reads CASSEALMGFDEQFF. Written as DNA, the CDR3 is TGTGCCAGCAGTGAAGCCTTGATGGGGTTCGATGAGCAGTTCTTC.

The chain carries TRBV20-1 and TRBJ1-1; D call uncertain. V dropped 5 bases and J dropped 8 bases, with 18 bases sitting between them. The length of the CDR3 is 13 residues. Germline V gives CDR1 DFQATT, CDR2 SNEGSKA (reference sequence). CDR3 DNA: TGCAGTGCTCGCGGTGGAGGTACACGCGAAGCTTTCTTT. This encodes CSARGGGTREAFF.

This clonotype showed up many times. V and J are TRBV7-2 and TRBJ2-7; 7 bases fit TRBD1. Germline-derived CDR1 and CDR2 are SGHTA and FQGNSA. The CDR3 has 15 residues. Trimming at V came to 4 bases and at J to 1 base, leaving 7 bases not matched to a gene. CDR3 sequence: CASSSPGQSSYEQYF. The CDR3, as DNA: TGTGCCAGCAGCTCCCCGGGACAGTCTTCCTACGAGCAGTACTTC.

The chain links TRBV18 to TRBJ1-1; 8 bases fit TRBD1. With V trimmed by 2 bases and J by 1 base, 9 bases remained unmatched. The germline V gene encodes CDR1 KGHSH and CDR2 LQKENI. The CDR3 length is 17 residues. CDR3 nucleotide sequence: TGTGCCAGCTCACCAGTGGCAGGGGGCCCAACGAACACTGAAGCTTTCTTT. It encodes CASSPVAGGPTNTEAFF.

The genes are TRBV5-1 and TRBJ1-1; 8 bases align to TRBD1. This CDR3 region has 14 residues. CDR1 SGHRS and CDR2 YFSETQ come from the germline V gene. The V and J ends lost 2 bases and 5 bases, in that order; junction bases with no gene match: 5. CDR3 coding DNA: TGCGCCAGCAGCTTTCTAACAGGGGGAACTGAAGCTTTCTTT. Encoded protein: CASSFLTGGTEAFF.

Only a few counts were recorded for this clonotype. The CDR3 nucleotides are TGTGCCACCCAGCCCGGGACTAGCGCCAATACGCAGTATTTT. Its translation: CATQPGTSANTQYF. The chain is built from TRBV10-3 and TRBJ2-3; 10 nucleotides agree with TRBD2. Per the germline V gene, CDR1 is ENHRY and CDR2 is SYGVKD. The J segment lost 7 bases and the V segment lost 10 bases, leaving 11 bases of the junction unmatched. The CDR3 length is 14 residues.